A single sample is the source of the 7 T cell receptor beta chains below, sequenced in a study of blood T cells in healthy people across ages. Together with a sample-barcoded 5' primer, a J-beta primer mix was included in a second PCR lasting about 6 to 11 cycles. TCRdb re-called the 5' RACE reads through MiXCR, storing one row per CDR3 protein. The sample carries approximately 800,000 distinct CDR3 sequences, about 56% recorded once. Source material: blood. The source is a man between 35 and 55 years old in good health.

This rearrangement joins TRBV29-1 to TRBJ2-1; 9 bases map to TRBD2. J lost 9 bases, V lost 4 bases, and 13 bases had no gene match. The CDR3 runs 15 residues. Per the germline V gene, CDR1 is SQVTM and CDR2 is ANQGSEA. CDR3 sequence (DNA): TGCAGCGTTGGTAGAGCGGGAGGACTTTACGGTGAGCAGTTCTTC. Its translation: CSVGRAGGLYGEQFF.

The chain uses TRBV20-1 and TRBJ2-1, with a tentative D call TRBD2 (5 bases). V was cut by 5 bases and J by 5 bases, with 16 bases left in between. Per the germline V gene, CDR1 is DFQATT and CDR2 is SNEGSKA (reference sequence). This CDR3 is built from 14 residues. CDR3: CSALPGLPDNEQFF. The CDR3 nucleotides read TGCAGTGCTCTACCCGGACTGCCTGACAATGAGCAGTTCTTC.

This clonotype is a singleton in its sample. CDR3 in amino acids: CSVEKLRARTGARDNEQFF. CDR3 nucleotides: TGCAGCGTTGAAAAATTGCGTGCCCGGACAGGGGCTCGAGATAATGAGCAGTTCTTC. This sequence joins TRBV29-1 and TRBJ2-1, with 9 bases lining up with TRBD1. V gave up 2 bases and J gave up 7 bases; unmatched junction bases: 21. This CDR3 has 19 residues. CDR1 and CDR2 (germline): SQVTM, ANQGSEA.

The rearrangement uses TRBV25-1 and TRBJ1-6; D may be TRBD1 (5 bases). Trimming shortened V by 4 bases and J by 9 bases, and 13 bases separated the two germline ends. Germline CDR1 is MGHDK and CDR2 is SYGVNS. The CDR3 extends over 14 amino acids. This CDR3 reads CASSGDQGSSPLHF. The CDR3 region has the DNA TGTGCCAGCAGTGGAGACCAGGGTAGTTCACCCCTCCACTTT. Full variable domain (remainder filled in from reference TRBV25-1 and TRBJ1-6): EADIYQTPRYLVIGTGKKITLECSQTMGHDKMYWYQQDPGMELHLIHYSYGVNSTEKGDLSSESTVSRIRTEHFPLTLESARPSHTSQYLCASSGDQGSSPLHFGNGTRLTVT.

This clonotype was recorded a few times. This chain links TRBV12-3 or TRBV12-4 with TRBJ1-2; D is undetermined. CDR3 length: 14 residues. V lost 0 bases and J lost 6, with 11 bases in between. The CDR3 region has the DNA TGTGCCAGCAGTTTAGCGAACGGAAACGATGGCTACACCTTC. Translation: CASSLANGNDGYTF.

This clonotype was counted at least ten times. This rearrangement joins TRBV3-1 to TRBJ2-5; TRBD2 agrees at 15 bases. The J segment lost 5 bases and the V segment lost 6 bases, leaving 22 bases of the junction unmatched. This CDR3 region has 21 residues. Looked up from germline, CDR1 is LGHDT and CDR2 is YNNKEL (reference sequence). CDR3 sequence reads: CASSSSPRTSGGAWFSETQYF. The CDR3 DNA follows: TGTGCCAGCAGTTCGAGCCCCCGGACTAGCGGGGGGGCCTGGTTTTCTGAGACCCAGTACTTC.

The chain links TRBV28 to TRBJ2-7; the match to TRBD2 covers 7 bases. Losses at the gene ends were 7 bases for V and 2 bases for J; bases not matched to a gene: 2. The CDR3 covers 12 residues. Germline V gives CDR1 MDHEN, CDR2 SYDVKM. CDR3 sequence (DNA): TGTGCCAGCATGGGGACTACCTACGAGCAGTACTTC. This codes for CASMGTTYEQYF.